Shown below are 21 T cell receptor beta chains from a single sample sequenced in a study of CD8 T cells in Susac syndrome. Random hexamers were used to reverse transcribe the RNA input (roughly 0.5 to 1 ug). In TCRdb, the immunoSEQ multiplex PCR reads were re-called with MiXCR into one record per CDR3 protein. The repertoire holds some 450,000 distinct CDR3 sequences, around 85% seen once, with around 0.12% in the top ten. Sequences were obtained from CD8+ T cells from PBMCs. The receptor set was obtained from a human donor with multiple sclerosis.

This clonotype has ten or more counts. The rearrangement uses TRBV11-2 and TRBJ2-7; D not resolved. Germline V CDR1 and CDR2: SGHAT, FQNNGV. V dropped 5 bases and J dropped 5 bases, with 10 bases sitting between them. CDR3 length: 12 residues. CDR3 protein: CASSLPTNEQYF. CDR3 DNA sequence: TGTGCCAGCAGCCTCCCCACGAACGAGCAGTACTTC.

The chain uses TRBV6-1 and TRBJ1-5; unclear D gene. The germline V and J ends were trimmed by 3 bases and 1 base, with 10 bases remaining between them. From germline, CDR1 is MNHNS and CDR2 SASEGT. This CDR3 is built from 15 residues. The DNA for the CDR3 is TGTGCCAGCAGTGAGAAGCCTCTAAGCAATCAGCCCCAGCATTTT. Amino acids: CASSEKPLSNQPQHF.

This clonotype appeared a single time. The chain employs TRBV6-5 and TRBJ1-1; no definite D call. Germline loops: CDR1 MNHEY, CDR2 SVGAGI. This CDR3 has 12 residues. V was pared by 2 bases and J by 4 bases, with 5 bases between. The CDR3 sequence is CASSYPPTEAFF. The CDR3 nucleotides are TGTGCCAGCAGTTACCCACCCACTGAAGCTTTCTTT.

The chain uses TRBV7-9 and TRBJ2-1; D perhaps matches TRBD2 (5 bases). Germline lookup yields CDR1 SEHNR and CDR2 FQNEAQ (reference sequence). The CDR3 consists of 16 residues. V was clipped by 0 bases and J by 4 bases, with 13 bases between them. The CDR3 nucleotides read TGTGCCAGCAGCTTAGCGGGAGATCCTCCGTACAATGAGCAGTTCTTC. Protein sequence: CASSLAGDPPYNEQFF.

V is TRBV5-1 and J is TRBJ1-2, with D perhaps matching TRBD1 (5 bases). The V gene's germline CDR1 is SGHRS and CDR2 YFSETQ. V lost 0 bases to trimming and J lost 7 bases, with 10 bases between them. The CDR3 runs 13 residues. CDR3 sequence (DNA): TGCGCCAGCAGCTTGGGCAGGGCGGTTGGCTACACCTTC. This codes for CASSLGRAVGYTF.

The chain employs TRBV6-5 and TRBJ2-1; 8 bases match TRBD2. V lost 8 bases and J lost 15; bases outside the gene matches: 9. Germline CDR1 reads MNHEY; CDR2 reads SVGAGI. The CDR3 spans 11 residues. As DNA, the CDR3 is TGTGCCAGCCGGGAGGGACTAGTACTGTTCTTC. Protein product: CASREGLVLFF.

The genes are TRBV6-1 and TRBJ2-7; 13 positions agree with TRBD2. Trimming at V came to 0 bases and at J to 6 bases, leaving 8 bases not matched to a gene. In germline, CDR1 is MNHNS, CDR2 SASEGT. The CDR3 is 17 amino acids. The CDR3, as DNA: TGTGCCAGCAGTGAAGCCCGGACTAGCGGGAGTATAGGCGAGCAGTACTTC. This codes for CASSEARTSGSIGEQYF.

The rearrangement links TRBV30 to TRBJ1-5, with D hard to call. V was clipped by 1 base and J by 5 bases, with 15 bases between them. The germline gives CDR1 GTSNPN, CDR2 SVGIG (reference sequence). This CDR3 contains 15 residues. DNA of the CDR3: TGTGCCTGGAGTGCAGAAACGGACGGTTATCAGCCCCAGCATTTT. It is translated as CAWSAETDGYQPQHF.

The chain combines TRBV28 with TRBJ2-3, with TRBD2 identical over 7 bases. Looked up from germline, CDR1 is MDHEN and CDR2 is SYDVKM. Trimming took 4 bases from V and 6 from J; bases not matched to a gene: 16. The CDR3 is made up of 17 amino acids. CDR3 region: CASSSSGLWGRADTQYF. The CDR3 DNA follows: TGTGCCAGCAGTTCCTCAGGGCTTTGGGGGAGGGCTGATACGCAGTATTTT.

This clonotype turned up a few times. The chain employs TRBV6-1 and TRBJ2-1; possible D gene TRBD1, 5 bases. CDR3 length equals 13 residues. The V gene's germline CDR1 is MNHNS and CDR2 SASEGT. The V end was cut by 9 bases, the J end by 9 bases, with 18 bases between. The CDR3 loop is CASYADISGEQFF. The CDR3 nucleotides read TGTGCCAGTTACGCGGACATAAGTGGTGAGCAGTTCTTC.

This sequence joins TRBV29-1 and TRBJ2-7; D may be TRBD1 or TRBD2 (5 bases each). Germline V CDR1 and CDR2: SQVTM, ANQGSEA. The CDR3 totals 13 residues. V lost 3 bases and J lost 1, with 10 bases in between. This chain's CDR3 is CSVDGGGSYEQYF. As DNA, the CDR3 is TGCAGCGTTGATGGTGGGGGATCCTACGAGCAGTACTTC.

In DNA, the CDR3 is TGCGCCAGCGGAACGACTAGACCGTCCACTGAAGCTTTCTTT. Protein: CASGTTRPSTEAFF. J is TRBJ1-1 and V is TRBV5-1; D gene unclear. V was shortened by 7 bases and J by 4 bases, with 17 bases between the two germline ends. This CDR3 has 14 amino acids. Germline V gene sequence: CDR1 SGHRS, CDR2 YFSETQ.

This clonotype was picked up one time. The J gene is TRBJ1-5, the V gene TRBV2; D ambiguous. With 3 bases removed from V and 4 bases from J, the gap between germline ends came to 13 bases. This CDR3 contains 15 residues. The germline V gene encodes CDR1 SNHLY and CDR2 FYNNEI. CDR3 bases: TGTGCCAGCAGTGAGGACGGTATATTAAATCAGCCCCAGCATTTT. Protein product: CASSEDGILNQPQHF.

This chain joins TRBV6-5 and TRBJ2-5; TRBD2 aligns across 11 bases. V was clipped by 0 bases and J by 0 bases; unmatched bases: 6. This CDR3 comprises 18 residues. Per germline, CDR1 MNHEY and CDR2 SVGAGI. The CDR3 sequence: CASSYSSSGGRYQETQYF. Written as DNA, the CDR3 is TGTGCCAGCAGTTACTCGTCTAGCGGGGGGCGTTACCAAGAGACCCAGTACTTC.

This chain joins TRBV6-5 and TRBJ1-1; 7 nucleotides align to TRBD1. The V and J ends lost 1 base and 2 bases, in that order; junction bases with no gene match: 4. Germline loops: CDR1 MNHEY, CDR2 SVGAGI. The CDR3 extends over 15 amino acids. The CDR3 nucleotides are TGTGCCAGCAGTTACTGGGGGACAGCCAACACTGAAGCTTTCTTT. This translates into CASSYWGTANTEAFF.

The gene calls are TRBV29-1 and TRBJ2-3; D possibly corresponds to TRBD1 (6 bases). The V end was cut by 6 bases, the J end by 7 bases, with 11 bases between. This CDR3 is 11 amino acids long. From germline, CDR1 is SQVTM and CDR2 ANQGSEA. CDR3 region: CSVGASYTQYF. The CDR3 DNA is TGCAGCGTGGGGGCATCCTATACGCAGTATTTT.

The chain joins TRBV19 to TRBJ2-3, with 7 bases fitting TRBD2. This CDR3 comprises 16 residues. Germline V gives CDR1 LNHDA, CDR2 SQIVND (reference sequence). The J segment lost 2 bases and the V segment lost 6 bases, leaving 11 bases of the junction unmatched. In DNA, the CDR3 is TGTGCCAGTAGGACTCACCGGGACTACGACACAGATACGCAGTATTTT. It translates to CASRTHRDYDTDTQYF.

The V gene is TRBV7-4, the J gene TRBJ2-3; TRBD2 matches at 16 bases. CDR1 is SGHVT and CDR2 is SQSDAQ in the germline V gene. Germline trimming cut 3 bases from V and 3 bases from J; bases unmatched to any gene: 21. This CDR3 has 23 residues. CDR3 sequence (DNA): TGTGCCAGCAGCTTTGAACCTGGCCTTAGGACGGGACTAGCGGGAGGGCCTACAGATACGCAGTATTTT. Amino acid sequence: CASSFEPGLRTGLAGGPTDTQYF. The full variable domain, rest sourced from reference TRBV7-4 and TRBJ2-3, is GAGVSQSPRYKVAKRGRDVALRCDSISGHVTLYWYRQTLGQGSEVLTYSQSDAQRDKSGRPSGRFSAERPERSVSTLKIQRTEQGDSAVYLCASSFEPGLRTGLAGGPTDTQYFGPGTRLTVL.

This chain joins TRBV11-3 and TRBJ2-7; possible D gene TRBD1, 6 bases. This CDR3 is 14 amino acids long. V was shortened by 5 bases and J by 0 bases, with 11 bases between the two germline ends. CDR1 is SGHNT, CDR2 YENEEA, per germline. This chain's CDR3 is CASSPGTNSYEQYF. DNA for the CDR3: TGTGCCAGCAGCCCCGGGACAAACTCCTACGAGCAGTACTTC. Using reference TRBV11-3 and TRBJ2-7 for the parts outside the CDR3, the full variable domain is EAGVVQSPRYKIIEKKQPVAFWCNPISGHNTLYWYLQNLGQGPELLIRYENEEAVDDSQLPKDRFSAERLKGVDSTLKIQPAELGDSAVYLCASSPGTNSYEQYFGPGTRLTVT.

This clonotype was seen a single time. CDR3 loop: CAWMGLAGYTDTQYF. The CDR3 DNA reads TGTGCCTGGATGGGACTAGCGGGGTACACAGATACGCAGTATTTT. The chain couples TRBV30 to TRBJ2-3; 13 nucleotides align to TRBD2. The CDR3 length is 15 residues. J was trimmed by 2 bases and V by 4 bases; bases with no gene match: 3. Germline V CDR1 and CDR2: GTSNPN, SVGIG (reference sequence).

CDR3 region: CASQLGLAAYEQYF. The CDR3, as DNA: TGCGCCAGCCAATTGGGACTAGCGGCCTACGAGCAGTACTTC. V is TRBV5-1 and J is TRBJ2-7, with 11 positions matching TRBD2. J was trimmed by 2 bases and V by 7 bases; bases with no gene match: 5. The CDR3 consists of 14 residues. Germline V gives CDR1 SGHRS, CDR2 YFSETQ.